The rows below give T cell receptor beta chains drawn from one sample of a study of beta chain features in type 1 diabetes. Clones were sequenced by immunoSEQ multiplex PCR, and TCRdb holds only the in-frame ones, with some missing. The sample records roughly 610,000 clones, roughly a sixth being singletons. The sequenced sample consisted of naive CD4+ T cells from blood. The receptors come from a man between 18 and 29 years old in good health. CDR3s include the opening cysteine and the closing phenylalanine or tryptophan. D genes are given only for firm matches. Only some rows state a clone size, as once, few, many or a class for expanded clones.

TRBD1 | TRBJ1-2 | TRBV7-2 | once | 14 | TGTGCCAGCAGCCCGGGACAGGGTCGGATTGGCTACACCTTC | CASSPGQGRIGYTF
- | TRBJ2-7 | TRBV7-2 | - | 12 | TGTGCCAGCAGCCCCGGTGTGAGCGAGCAGTACTTC | CASSPGVSEQYF
- | TRBJ1-1 | TRBV7-9 | - | 16 | TGTGCCAGCAGCTTTCTTAGCACGGGGGCTGGGACTGAAGCTTTCTTT | CASSFLSTGAGTEAFF
- | TRBJ1-1 | TRBV9 | - | 16 | TGTGCCAGCAGCGTATCGGGGGCAGGCCAGAACACTGAAGCTTTCTTT | CASSVSGAGQNTEAFF
TRBD2 | TRBJ2-5 | TRBV9 | few | 16 | TGTGCCAGCAGCACCGCAGCGGGAGCTACCCAAGAGACCCAGTACTTC | CASSTAAGATQETQYF
TRBD1 | TRBJ1-5 | TRBV6-5 | - | 14 | TGTGCCAGCAGGCCCTCAGGGGGCGGTCAGCCCCAGCATTTT | CASRPSGGGQPQHF
- | TRBJ2-3 | TRBV9 | few | 16 | TGTGCCAGCAGCGTAGGGGAGGGGGAACGCACAGATACGCAGTATTTT | CASSVGEGERTDTQYF
TRBD2 | TRBJ2-1 | TRBV28 | - | 18 | TGTGCCAGCAGTTCTCCGTTTAGCGGGGGGAGCTCCTACAATGAGCAGTTCTTC | CASSSPFSGGSSYNEQFF
TRBD1 | TRBJ2-3 | TRBV7-8 | few | 15 | TGTGCCAGCAGAGTACAGGGGGCTAGATCAGATACGCAGTATTTT | CASRVQGARSDTQYF
TRBD2 | TRBJ2-1 | TRBV7-3 | - | 15 | TGTGCCTCCACGCCGGCTCGAGCGGGAGTGGATGAGCAGTTCTTC | CASTPARAGVDEQFF
- | TRBJ2-7 | TRBV10-2 | few | 14 | TGCGCCAGCAGGGACCAAGACAGGTCCTACGAGCAGTACTTC | CASRDQDRSYEQYF
- | TRBJ2-7 | TRBV1 | - | 17 | TGCACCAGCAGCCACGACGGGCCTAGGATCAACTCCTACGAGCAGTACTTC | CTSSHDGPRINSYEQYF